The rows below give T cell receptor beta chains drawn from one sample of a study of T cell responses to AZD1222 COVID-19 vaccine. Measured with immunoSEQ multiplex PCR; TCRdb has only the in-frame clones, and not every one. This table has about 120,000 clones, about 85% appearing once. The sequencing here drew on peripheral blood, taken on day 0 of AZD1222 vaccination. The receptors here all came from an adult in good health. Both conserved end residues are trimmed from each CDR3. The D gene is left open where the match is weak.

D gene: TRBD1; J gene: TRBJ2-7; V gene: TRBV19; CDR3 protein: ASSPGQGGEQY
D gene: TRBD1; J gene: TRBJ2-5; V gene: TRBV7-9; CDR3 protein: ASSPRTGLETQY
D gene: TRBD1; J gene: TRBJ1-4; V gene: TRBV3-1/TRBV3-2; CDR3 protein: ASTPGQGRPTNEKLF
D gene: NA; J gene: TRBJ2-1; V gene: TRBV7-9; CDR3 protein: ASSLLRAASYNEQF
D gene: TRBD1; J gene: TRBJ1-1; V gene: TRBV6-2/TRBV6-3; CDR3 protein: ASSHRGSMNTEAF
D gene: NA; J gene: TRBJ1-2; V gene: TRBV28; CDR3 protein: ASSLFRQAMGYT
D gene: NA; J gene: TRBJ2-7; V gene: TRBV18; CDR3 protein: ASSPSGSYEQY
D gene: NA; J gene: TRBJ1-5; V gene: TRBV6-5; CDR3 protein: ASRPKRGTNQPQH
D gene: NA; J gene: TRBJ2-7; V gene: TRBV11-2; CDR3 protein: ASSLERDTSYEQY
D gene: TRBD1; J gene: TRBJ1-4; V gene: TRBV28; CDR3 protein: ASSPGGGGTNEKLF
D gene: TRBD1; J gene: TRBJ2-1; V gene: TRBV19; CDR3 protein: ASNQPGQGNEQF
D gene: NA; J gene: TRBJ2-6; V gene: TRBV6-6; CDR3 protein: ASSLRNSGANVLT
D gene: NA; J gene: TRBJ2-7; V gene: TRBV29-1; CDR3 protein: SAYGASYEQY
D gene: NA; J gene: TRBJ1-3; V gene: TRBV6-5; CDR3 protein: ASSPRQIGNTIY
D gene: NA; J gene: TRBJ2-1; V gene: TRBV19; CDR3 protein: ASSITWGNEQF
D gene: TRBD2; J gene: TRBJ2-1; V gene: TRBV7-3; CDR3 protein: ASSSGAGAHNEQF
D gene: TRBD1; J gene: TRBJ2-7; V gene: TRBV10-2; CDR3 protein: ASSESVAGGEQY
D gene: NA; J gene: TRBJ2-2; V gene: TRBV10-2; CDR3 protein: ASSEGLATGELF
D gene: NA; J gene: TRBJ2-5; V gene: TRBV25-1; CDR3 protein: ASSAASGYQETQY
D gene: NA; J gene: TRBJ1-1; V gene: TRBV6-2/TRBV6-3; CDR3 protein: ASSYPTLEAF
D gene: TRBD1; J gene: TRBJ1-1; V gene: TRBV28; CDR3 protein: ASKGTGRYTEAF
D gene: NA; J gene: TRBJ2-2; V gene: TRBV4-1; CDR3 protein: ASSQPGYGELF
D gene: NA; J gene: TRBJ1-5; V gene: TRBV28; CDR3 protein: ASSNSGGRHQPQH
D gene: TRBD2; J gene: TRBJ2-1; V gene: TRBV9; CDR3 protein: ASSVSGTTNLEQF
D gene: NA; J gene: TRBJ2-6; V gene: TRBV11-1; CDR3 protein: ASSMGTAQGANVLT
D gene: TRBD2; J gene: TRBJ2-5; V gene: TRBV6-5; CDR3 protein: ASSFGGLAETQY
D gene: NA; J gene: TRBJ2-1; V gene: TRBV5-1; CDR3 protein: ASSLTAVNEQF
D gene: TRBD2; J gene: TRBJ2-5; V gene: TRBV9; CDR3 protein: ASSGLLSGGRRETQY
D gene: NA; J gene: TRBJ1-1; V gene: TRBV7-8; CDR3 protein: ASSGTYTEAF
D gene: NA; J gene: TRBJ2-2; V gene: TRBV5-1; CDR3 protein: ASSLGGKPTGELF
D gene: TRBD1; J gene: TRBJ2-5; V gene: TRBV5-6; CDR3 protein: ASSSQQGADKETQY
D gene: NA; J gene: TRBJ2-6; V gene: TRBV30; CDR3 protein: AWSVAGNGANVLT
D gene: NA; J gene: TRBJ2-7; V gene: TRBV5-4; CDR3 protein: ASSLVGGDEQY
D gene: NA; J gene: TRBJ1-5; V gene: TRBV28; CDR3 protein: ASRPGGASQPQH
D gene: TRBD1; J gene: TRBJ1-4; V gene: TRBV19; CDR3 protein: ASINTGQGAKKLF
D gene: NA; J gene: TRBJ2-5; V gene: TRBV2; CDR3 protein: AGGLKSGQTVY
D gene: TRBD1; J gene: TRBJ1-1; V gene: TRBV18; CDR3 protein: ASSAKQGAAF
D gene: TRBD2; J gene: TRBJ2-7; V gene: TRBV5-4; CDR3 protein: ASSSGLAGGLEQY
D gene: NA; J gene: TRBJ1-6; V gene: TRBV5-1; CDR3 protein: ASSLRPWVRGADNSPLH
D gene: TRBD2; J gene: TRBJ2-7; V gene: TRBV11-2; CDR3 protein: ASSYLAGVPYEQY
D gene: NA; J gene: TRBJ2-1; V gene: TRBV2; CDR3 protein: ASSWDPGNEQF
D gene: NA; J gene: TRBJ2-1; V gene: TRBV30; CDR3 protein: AWRFSNEQF
D gene: NA; J gene: TRBJ1-1; V gene: TRBV3-1/TRBV3-2; CDR3 protein: ASQNYPGPEAF
D gene: NA; J gene: TRBJ1-6; V gene: TRBV30; CDR3 protein: AWMSEYNSPLH
D gene: NA; J gene: TRBJ1-2; V gene: TRBV28; CDR3 protein: ASSPDRRYGYT
D gene: TRBD1; J gene: TRBJ2-1; V gene: TRBV18; CDR3 protein: ASSEQGVEQF
D gene: TRBD1; J gene: TRBJ1-1; V gene: TRBV2; CDR3 protein: ASGTGGTEAF
D gene: NA; J gene: TRBJ1-6; V gene: TRBV23-1; CDR3 protein: ASSGQGYSPLH
D gene: NA; J gene: TRBJ2-3; V gene: TRBV30; CDR3 protein: AWSVLPKGRSDTQY
D gene: TRBD1; J gene: TRBJ1-2; V gene: TRBV5-6; CDR3 protein: ASSLGDRDGYT
D gene: TRBD1; J gene: TRBJ2-1; V gene: TRBV2; CDR3 protein: ASQGQGAYNEQF